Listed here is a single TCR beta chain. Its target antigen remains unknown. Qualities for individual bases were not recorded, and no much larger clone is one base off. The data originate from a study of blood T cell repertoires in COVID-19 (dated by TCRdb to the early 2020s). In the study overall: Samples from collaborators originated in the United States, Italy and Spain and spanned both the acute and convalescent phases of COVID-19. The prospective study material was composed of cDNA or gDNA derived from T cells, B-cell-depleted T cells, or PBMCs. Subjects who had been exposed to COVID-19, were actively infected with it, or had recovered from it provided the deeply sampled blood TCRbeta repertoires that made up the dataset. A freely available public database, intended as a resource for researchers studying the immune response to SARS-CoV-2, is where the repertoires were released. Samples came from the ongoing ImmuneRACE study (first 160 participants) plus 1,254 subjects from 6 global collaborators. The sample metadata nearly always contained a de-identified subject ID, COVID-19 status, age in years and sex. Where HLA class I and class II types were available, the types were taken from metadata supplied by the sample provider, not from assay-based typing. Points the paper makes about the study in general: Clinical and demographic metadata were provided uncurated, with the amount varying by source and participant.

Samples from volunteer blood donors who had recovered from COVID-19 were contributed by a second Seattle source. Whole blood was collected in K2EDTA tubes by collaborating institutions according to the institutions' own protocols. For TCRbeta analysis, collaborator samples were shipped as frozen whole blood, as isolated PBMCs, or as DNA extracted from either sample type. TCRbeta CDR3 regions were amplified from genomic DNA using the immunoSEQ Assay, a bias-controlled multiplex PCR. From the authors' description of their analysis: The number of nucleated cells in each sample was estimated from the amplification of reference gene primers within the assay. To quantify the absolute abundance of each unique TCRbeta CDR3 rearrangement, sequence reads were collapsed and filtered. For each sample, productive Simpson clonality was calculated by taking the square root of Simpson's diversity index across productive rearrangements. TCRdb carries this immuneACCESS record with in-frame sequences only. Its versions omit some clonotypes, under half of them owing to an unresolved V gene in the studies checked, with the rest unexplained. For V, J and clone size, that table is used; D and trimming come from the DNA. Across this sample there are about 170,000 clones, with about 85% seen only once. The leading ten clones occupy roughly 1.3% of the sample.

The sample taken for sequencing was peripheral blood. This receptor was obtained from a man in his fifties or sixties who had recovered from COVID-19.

The DNA sequence is as follows: TGTGCCAGCAGCTCGACGGGACTCCAAGAGACCCAGTACTTC. This is translated as CASSSTGLQETQYF. The chain employs TRBV5-4 and TRBJ2-5, with TRBD2 perhaps the D gene, on 6 matching bases. The CDR3 spans 14 residues, from the cysteine through the phenylalanine. Only the CDR3 region is kept as DNA, spanning 42 bases read in frame from base 1. As encoded in the germline V gene (reference sequence), CDR1 is SGHNT while CDR2 is YYREEE. V is cut by 3 bases and J by 1 base, and the space between the germline ends is 10 bases.